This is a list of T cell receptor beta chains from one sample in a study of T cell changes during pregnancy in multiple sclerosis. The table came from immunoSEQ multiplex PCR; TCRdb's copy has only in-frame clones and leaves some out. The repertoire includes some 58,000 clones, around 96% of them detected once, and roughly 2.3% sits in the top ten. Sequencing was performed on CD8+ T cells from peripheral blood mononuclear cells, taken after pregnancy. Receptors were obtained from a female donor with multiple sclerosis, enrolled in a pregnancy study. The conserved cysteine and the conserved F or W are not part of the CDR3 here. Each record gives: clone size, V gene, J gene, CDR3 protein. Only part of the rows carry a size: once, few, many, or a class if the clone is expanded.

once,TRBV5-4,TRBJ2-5,ASSPRTSVFQETQY
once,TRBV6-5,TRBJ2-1,ASSYGGNWF
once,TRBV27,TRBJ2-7,ASSFSGSSYEQY
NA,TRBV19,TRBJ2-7,ASSIEAASYEQY
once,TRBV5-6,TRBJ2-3,ASSFPRTDLTDTQY
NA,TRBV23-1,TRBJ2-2,ASSRGPTIGTGELF
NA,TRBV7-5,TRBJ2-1,ARNGAHNEQF
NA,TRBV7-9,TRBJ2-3,ASSFIASGEPTDTQY
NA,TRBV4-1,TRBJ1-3,ASSPYAFGQGRGNTIY
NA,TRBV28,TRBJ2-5,AHGERTEETQY
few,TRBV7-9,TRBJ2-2,ASSSPQGPGRELF
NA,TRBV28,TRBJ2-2,ASSLRGARRGELF
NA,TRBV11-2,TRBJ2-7,ASTGQGSSYEQY
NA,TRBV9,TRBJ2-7,ASSPQESYEQY
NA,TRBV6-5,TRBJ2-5,ASSYSGGHQETQY
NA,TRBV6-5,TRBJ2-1,ASSEQGRDEQF
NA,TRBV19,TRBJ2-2,ASSIGGGGELF
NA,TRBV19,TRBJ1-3,ASKFGDTIY
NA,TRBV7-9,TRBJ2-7,ASSSGTSGTLYEQY
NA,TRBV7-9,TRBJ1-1,ASSAGQGNTEAF
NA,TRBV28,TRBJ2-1,ASSLVGRELNEQF
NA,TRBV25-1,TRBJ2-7,ASSYSYEQY
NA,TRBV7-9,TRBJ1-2,ASTVDRVGYT
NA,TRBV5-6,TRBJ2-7,ASSGGQPGQY
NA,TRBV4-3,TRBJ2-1,ASSPGAPGLAVYNEQF
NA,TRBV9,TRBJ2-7,ASSVGTGVYEQY